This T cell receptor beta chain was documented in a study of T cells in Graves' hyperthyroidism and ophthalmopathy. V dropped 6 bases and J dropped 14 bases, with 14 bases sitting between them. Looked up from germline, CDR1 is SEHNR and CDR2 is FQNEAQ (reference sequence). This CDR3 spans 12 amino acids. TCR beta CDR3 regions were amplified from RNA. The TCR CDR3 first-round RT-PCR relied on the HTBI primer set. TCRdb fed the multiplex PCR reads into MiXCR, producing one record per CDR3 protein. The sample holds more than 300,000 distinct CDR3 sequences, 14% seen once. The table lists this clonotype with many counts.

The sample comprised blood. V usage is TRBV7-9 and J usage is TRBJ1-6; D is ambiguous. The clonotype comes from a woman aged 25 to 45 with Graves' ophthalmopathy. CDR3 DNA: TGTGCCAGCAGTCGATCCGGAGAATCCCTCCACTTT. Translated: CASSRSGESLHF. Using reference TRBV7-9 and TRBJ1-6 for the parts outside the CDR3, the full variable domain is DTGVSQNPRHKITKRGQNVTFRCDPISEHNRLYWYRQTLGQGPEFLTYFQNEAQLEKSRLLSDRFSAERPKGSFSTLEIQRTEQGDSAMYLCASSRSGESLHFGNGTRLTVT.